The rows below give T cell receptor beta chains drawn from one sample of a study of blood T cell repertoires in COVID-19. Some clones are missing from TCRdb's copy, which holds only in-frame ones; the method was immunoSEQ multiplex PCR. The table records some 220,000 clones, 70% to 90% of them present only once. The sequencing input was peripheral blood. Receptors originate from a woman in her sixties or seventies with COVID-19, enrolled during active disease. The CDR3 runs from the conserved cysteine through the conserved F or W. Each record gives: clone size, D gene, J gene, V gene, CDR3 DNA, CDR3 protein. The D gene is left open where the match is weak. Clone size, where shown, is once, few, many, or a class for clones that have expanded.

few TRBD1 TRBJ2-2 TRBV27 TGTGCCAGCAGTTCACCCGGACAGGGTCACACCGGGGAGCTGTTTTTT CASSSPGQGHTGELFF
. TRBD1 TRBJ1-4 TRBV4-1 TGCGCCAGCAGCCGACAGGGCGGGGTTGAAAAACTGTTTTTT CASSRQGGVEKLFF
. . TRBJ1-1 TRBV6-5 TGTGCCACCTCAGGAGGCAAGGGCGGCACTGAAGCTTTCTTT CATSGGKGGTEAFF
. . TRBJ2-7 TRBV30 TGTGCCTGGAGTGTACGAAGAGTCGAGCAGTACTTC CAWSVRRVEQYF
. . TRBJ2-3 TRBV6-4 TGTGCCAGCAGTTTACAGGGTTCCACAGATACGCAGTATTTT CASSLQGSTDTQYF
. . TRBJ1-1 TRBV9 TGTGCCAGCAGCGTTCACGGGAGCAACACTGAAGCTTTCTTT CASSVHGSNTEAFF
. . TRBJ2-3 TRBV7-2 TGTGCCAGCAGCTCGCCCTATTCGGATACGCAGTATTTT CASSSPYSDTQYF
. . TRBJ2-1 TRBV6-5 TGTGCCAGCAGTTACTCTTCAGGGGTTGGAGAGCAGTTCTTC CASSYSSGVGEQFF
once TRBD2 TRBJ2-3 TRBV7-2 TGTGCCAGCAGCCCCCGGGGACTAGCGGGAGGGACAGATACGCAGTATTTT CASSPRGLAGGTDTQYF
. TRBD2 TRBJ2-2 TRBV4-3 TGCGCCAGCAGCCAAGATAGCGGGAGAGCCGGGGAGCTGTTTTTT CASSQDSGRAGELFF
. TRBD1 TRBJ1-2 TRBV29-1 TGCAGCGTTGCGATTTGGGCCTCAGGACAGGGGGCTATGGGCTATGGCTACACCTTC CSVAIWASGQGAMGYGYTF
. TRBD1 TRBJ2-7 TRBV4-3 TGCGCCAGCAGCCAGGACAGGGGAGTCCACGAGCAGTACTTC CASSQDRGVHEQYF
. TRBD1 TRBJ1-2 TRBV12-3/TRBV12-4 TGTGCCAGCAGTCCCGGACAGGTATATGGCTACACCTTC CASSPGQVYGYTF
few TRBD2 TRBJ2-1 TRBV4-2 TGTGCCAGCAGCCCTGAGGGGAGCGGGAGGGTCAATGAGCAGTTCTTC CASSPEGSGRVNEQFF
. . TRBJ1-1 TRBV27 TGTGCCAGCAGTTTACCTCAAATGACAGCTGAAGCTTTCTTT CASSLPQMTAEAFF
. . TRBJ1-5 TRBV14 TGTGCCAGCAGCCAAGATTGGGGACTACAGCATTTT CASSQDWGLQHF
. TRBD1 TRBJ1-5 TRBV6-6 TGTGCCAGCAGTTCCTATGGACAGGGAAACCAGCCCCAGCATTTT CASSSYGQGNQPQHF
few . TRBJ2-7 TRBV11-2 TGTGCCAGCAGCTTGGGACTTGACTACGAGCAGTACTTC CASSLGLDYEQYF
. TRBD1 TRBJ1-2 TRBV5-6 TGTGCCAGCAGCTTGGGGAGACAGGGGATCTATGGCTACACCTTC CASSLGRQGIYGYTF
. TRBD2 TRBJ2-2 TRBV7-9 TGTGCCAGCAGCTTAACTAGCGGGATTAACACCGGGGAGCTGTTTTTT CASSLTSGINTGELFF
. TRBD1 TRBJ1-2 TRBV10-3 TGTGCCATCGTCTCCGGGACAGAGACTTCCTATGGCTACACCTTC CAIVSGTETSYGYTF
. . TRBJ1-2 TRBV27 TGTGCCAGCAGTCCGCACAGGGACGCCAACTATGGCTACACCTTC CASSPHRDANYGYTF
once . TRBJ1-1 TRBV27 TGTGCCAGCAGTTCCCAGCAAACGGGGAACACTGAAGCTTTCTTT CASSSQQTGNTEAFF
. . TRBJ1-3 TRBV2 TGTGCCAGCTCAGGGGCATTTGGAAACACCATATATTTT CASSGAFGNTIYF
. . TRBJ2-5 TRBV6-5 TGTGCCAGCAGCCAAACCGGGACGGGGAGGGAGACCCAGTACTTC CASSQTGTGRETQYF
once . TRBJ1-5 TRBV10-3 TGTGCCATCAGTGAGGAGTTCCGGCAGCCCCAGCATTTT CAISEEFRQPQHF
few TRBD2 TRBJ2-1 TRBV5-4 TGTGCCAGCAGCGCCGGACTAGCGGGGGTGGGGTCCTACAATGAGCAGTTCTTC CASSAGLAGVGSYNEQFF
few . TRBJ1-2 TRBV19 TGTGCCAGTAGTACGAGACAGGTCCCGCGAAACCCTAACTATGGCTACACCTTC CASSTRQVPRNPNYGYTF
. . TRBJ2-5 TRBV11-3 TGTGCCAGCAGCTCGCGGTCGGAGACCCAGTACTTC CASSSRSETQYF
. TRBD1 TRBJ1-4 TRBV7-2 TGTGCCAGCAGCCCCCAGGGACAGTCTAATGAAAAACTGTTTTTT CASSPQGQSNEKLFF
. TRBD1 TRBJ1-4 TRBV2 TGTGCCAGGGCAGGGGGGAATGAAAAACTGTTTTTT CARAGGNEKLFF
. . TRBJ1-4 TRBV6-2/TRBV6-3 TGTGCCAGCAGTGCTCGGATAGCTTTGAATGAAAAACTGTTTTTT CASSARIALNEKLFF
. TRBD1 TRBJ1-1 TRBV4-2 TGTGCCAGCAGCTCAATGACAGGGGGTGACACTGAAGCTTTCTTT CASSSMTGGDTEAFF
. . TRBJ1-1 TRBV2 TGTGCCGGGGGGGGAAGAACTGAAGCTTTCTTT CAGGGRTEAFF
. . TRBJ1-2 TRBV19 TGTGCCAGTAGTATAGGGACTCACTATGGCTACACCTTC CASSIGTHYGYTF
. TRBD1 TRBJ1-1 TRBV7-6 TGTGCCAGCAGCTCACAGGGGGAGATCACTGAAGCTTTCTTT CASSSQGEITEAFF
. . TRBJ1-1 TRBV15 TGTGCCACCAGCAGAGATCTCGCGGGGAACACTGAAGCTTTCTTT CATSRDLAGNTEAFF
. . TRBJ1-1 TRBV6-6 TGTGCCAGCAGCACCTGGGGGGGGAACACTGAAGCTTTCTTT CASSTWGGNTEAFF
. . TRBJ1-4 TRBV3-1/TRBV3-2 TGTGCCAGCAGCCAAGATGCGGAGTCCATATGGGAAAAACTGTTTTTT CASSQDAESIWEKLFF
. . TRBJ1-4 TRBV9 TGTGCCAGCAGCGTTCCGGGGGGCGATGAAAAACTGTTTTTT CASSVPGGDEKLFF
. TRBD1 TRBJ1-2 TRBV6-5 TGTGCCAGCAGACGACGACAGGGAGTCCAGTATGGCTACACCTTC CASRRRQGVQYGYTF
. . TRBJ2-3 TRBV10-3 TGTGCCATCAGTGAGTCGAGGGAGGGCACAGATACGCAGTATTTT CAISESREGTDTQYF
. . TRBJ1-2 TRBV15 TGTGCCACCAGCAGAGTACGGGGTGGTAGCGGCTACACCTTC CATSRVRGGSGYTF
few . TRBJ2-7 TRBV7-9 TGTGCCAGCAGCCCAACAGGCTACGAGCAGTACTTC CASSPTGYEQYF
. TRBD1 TRBJ1-2 TRBV9 TGTGCCAGCAGCGTAGCAATCGCAGGGGGCCCTAACTATGGCTACACCTTC CASSVAIAGGPNYGYTF
. TRBD2 TRBJ2-5 TRBV7-2 TGTGCCAGCAGCTCCTCTAGTAGCGGGGGGGAGACCCAGTACTTC CASSSSSSGGETQYF
. . TRBJ1-3 TRBV29-1 TGCAGCGTTGAAACGAGCTCTGGAAACACCATATATTTT CSVETSSGNTIYF
once TRBD1 TRBJ2-2 TRBV27 TGTGCCACCCATTGGGGACAGGGATCCACCGGGGAGCTGTTTTTT CATHWGQGSTGELFF
once TRBD1 TRBJ1-1 TRBV11-2 TGTGCCAGCAGCTCTTCACAGGGGACTGAAGCTTTCTTT CASSSSQGTEAFF
. . TRBJ2-7 TRBV4-2 TGTGCCAGCAGCCAAGAAGGTGACTTCCGCGAGCAGTACTTC CASSQEGDFREQYF
. . TRBJ2-4 TRBV29-1 TGCAGCGTCCTTTTTCAGGGGAGTGGCATTCAGTACTTC CSVLFQGSGIQYF
. TRBD2 TRBJ2-5 TRBV27 TGTGCCAGCAGTTTAGGTCGGGGGGGGGAGACCCAGTACTTC CASSLGRGGETQYF
. TRBD1 TRBJ2-7 TRBV10-3 TGTGCCATGGGGACAGGGACTTCCTACGAGCAGTACTTC CAMGTGTSYEQYF
. . TRBJ1-5 TRBV7-9 TGTGCCAGCAGCTTAGGGAGAAGCAATCAGCCCCAGCATTTT CASSLGRSNQPQHF
. . TRBJ1-1 TRBV11-2 TGTGCCAGCAGCTTATGGAGTGAAGCTTTCTTT CASSLWSEAFF
. TRBD2 TRBJ2-1 TRBV4-2 TGTGCCAGCTCCCAGGGCGGGAGTGGCGACAATGAGCAGTTCTTC CASSQGGSGDNEQFF
. . TRBJ1-3 TRBV6-2/TRBV6-3 TGTGCCAGCAGTCGACAGGTGGGCTCTGGAAACACCATATATTTT CASSRQVGSGNTIYF
. TRBD2 TRBJ2-1 TRBV7-8 TGTGCCAGCAGCTTAGCGGGACTAGCGGGGGGGCCGATACTCTACAATGAGCAGTTCTTC CASSLAGLAGGPILYNEQFF
once . TRBJ1-6 TRBV10-3 TGTGCCATCACGTCTGAGCCAAATTCACCCCTCCACTTT CAITSEPNSPLHF